This TCR beta chain was sequenced during a study of neoadjuvant anti-PD-1 for oral cavity cancer. At the level of the study: Before surgery, most patients got three to four biweekly 3 mg/kg nivolumab doses. Around day 43, patients without progression received a fourth nivolumab dose before surgery.

Generated by immunoSEQ multiplex PCR, the TCRdb table keeps only in-frame clones and is missing some. The table includes fewer than 90,000 clones, approximately 80% detected once. Germline V gene data show CDR1 as LNHDA and CDR2 as SQIVND (reference sequence). V gave up 10 bases and J gave up 0 bases, with 12 bases separating them. This CDR3 is 13 amino acids long. The patients had HPV-negative, locally advanced oral cavity squamous cell carcinoma. The sequence derives from a person aged 40 to 85 with oral cavity squamous cell carcinoma. The sample was PBMCs, taken before nivolumab (anti-PD-1) treatment. The chain is built from TRBV19 and TRBJ1-1; tentative D call: TRBD1 (6 bases). Written as DNA, the CDR3 is TGTGCCACCCTAGGGGGGATGAACACTGAAGCTTTCTTT. Translation gives CATLGGMNTEAFF.